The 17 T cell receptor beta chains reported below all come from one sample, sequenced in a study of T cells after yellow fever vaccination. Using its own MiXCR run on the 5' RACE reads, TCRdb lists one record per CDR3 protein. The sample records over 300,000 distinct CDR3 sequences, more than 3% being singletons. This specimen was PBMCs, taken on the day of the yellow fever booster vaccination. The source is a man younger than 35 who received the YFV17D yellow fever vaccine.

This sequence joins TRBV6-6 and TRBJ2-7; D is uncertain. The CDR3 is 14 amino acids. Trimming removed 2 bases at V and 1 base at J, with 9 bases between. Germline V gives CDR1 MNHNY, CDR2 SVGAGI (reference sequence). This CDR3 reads CASSYPTRSYEQYF. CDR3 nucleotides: TGTGCCAGCAGTTACCCGACACGATCCTACGAGCAGTACTTC.

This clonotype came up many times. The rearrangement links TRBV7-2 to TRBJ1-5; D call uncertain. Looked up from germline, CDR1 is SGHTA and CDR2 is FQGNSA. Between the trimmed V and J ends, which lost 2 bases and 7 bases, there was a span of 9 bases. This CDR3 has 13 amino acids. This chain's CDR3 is CASSLQVGQPQHF. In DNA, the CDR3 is TGTGCCAGCAGCTTACAAGTCGGGCAGCCCCAGCATTTT.

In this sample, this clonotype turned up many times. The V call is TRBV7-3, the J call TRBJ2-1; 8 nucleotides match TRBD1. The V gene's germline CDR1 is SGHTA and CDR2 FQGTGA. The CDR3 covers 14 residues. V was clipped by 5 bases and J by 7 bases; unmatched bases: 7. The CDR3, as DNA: TGTGCCAGCAGCCCCCGAAGGACAGGGAATGAGCAGTTCTTC. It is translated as CASSPRRTGNEQFF. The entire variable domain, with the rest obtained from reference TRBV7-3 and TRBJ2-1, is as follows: GAGVSQTPSNKVTEKGKYVELRCDPISGHTALYWYRQSLGQGPEFLIYFQGTGAADDSGLPNDRFFAVRPEGSVSTLKIQRTERGDSAVYLCASSPRRTGNEQFFGPGTRLTVL.

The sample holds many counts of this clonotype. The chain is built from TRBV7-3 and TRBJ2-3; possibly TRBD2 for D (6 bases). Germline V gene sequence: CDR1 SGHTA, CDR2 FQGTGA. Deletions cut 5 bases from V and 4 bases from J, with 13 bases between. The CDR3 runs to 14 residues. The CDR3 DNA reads TGTGCCAGCAGCACGGGACTCCTCGCAGATACGCAGTATTTT. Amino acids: CASSTGLLADTQYF.

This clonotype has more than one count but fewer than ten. CDR3 nucleotides: TGTGCCAGCAGACTTGGGGAGGGACCCTACGAGCAGTACTTC. Its translation: CASRLGEGPYEQYF. The chain combines TRBV5-4 with TRBJ2-7; 7 bases are shared with TRBD2. This CDR3 region has 14 residues. CDR1 and CDR2 from the germline V gene are SGHNT and YYREEE (reference sequence). The V segment lost 5 bases and the J segment 2 bases; nucleotides outside the gene matches: 7.

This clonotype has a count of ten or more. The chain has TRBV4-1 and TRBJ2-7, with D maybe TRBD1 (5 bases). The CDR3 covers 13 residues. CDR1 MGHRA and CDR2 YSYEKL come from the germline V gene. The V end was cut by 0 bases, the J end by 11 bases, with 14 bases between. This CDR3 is CASSQDWGSQEYF. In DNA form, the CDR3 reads TGCGCCAGCAGCCAAGATTGGGGCAGCCAAGAGTACTTC.

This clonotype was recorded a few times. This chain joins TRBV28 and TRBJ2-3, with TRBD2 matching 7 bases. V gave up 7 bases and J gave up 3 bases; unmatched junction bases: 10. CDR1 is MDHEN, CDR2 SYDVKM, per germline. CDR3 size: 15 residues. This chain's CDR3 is CASNGLDGFTDTQYF. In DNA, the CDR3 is TGTGCCAGCAATGGACTAGATGGGTTTACAGATACGCAGTATTTT. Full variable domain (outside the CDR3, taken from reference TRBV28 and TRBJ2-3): DVKVTQSSRYLVKRTGEKVFLECVQDMDHENMFWYRQDPGLGLRLIYFSYDVKMKEKGDIPEGYSVSREKKERFSLILESASTNQTSMYLCASNGLDGFTDTQYFGPGTRLTVL.

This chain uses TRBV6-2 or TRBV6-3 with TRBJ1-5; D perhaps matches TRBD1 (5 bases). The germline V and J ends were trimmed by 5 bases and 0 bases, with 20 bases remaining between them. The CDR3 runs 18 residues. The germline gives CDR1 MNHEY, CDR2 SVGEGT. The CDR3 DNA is TGTGCCAGCAGTAAAGGCCCGCCGGTGGGGGGTAGCAATCAGCCCCAGCATTTT. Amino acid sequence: CASSKGPPVGGSNQPQHF.

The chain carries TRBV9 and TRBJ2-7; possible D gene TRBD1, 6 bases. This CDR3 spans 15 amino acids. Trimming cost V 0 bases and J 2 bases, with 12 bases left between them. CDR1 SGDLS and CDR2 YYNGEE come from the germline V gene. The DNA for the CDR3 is TGTGCCAGCAGCGTAGCGCAGGGGTTAACCTACGAGCAGTACTTC. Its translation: CASSVAQGLTYEQYF.

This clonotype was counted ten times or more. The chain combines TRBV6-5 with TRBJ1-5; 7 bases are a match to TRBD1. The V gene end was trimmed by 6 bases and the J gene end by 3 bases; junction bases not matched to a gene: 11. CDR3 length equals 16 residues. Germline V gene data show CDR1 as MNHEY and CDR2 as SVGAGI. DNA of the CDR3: TGTGCCAGCAGCCGGGGAGGGGGCAGAGACAATCAGCCCCAGCATTTT. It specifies CASSRGGGRDNQPQHF.

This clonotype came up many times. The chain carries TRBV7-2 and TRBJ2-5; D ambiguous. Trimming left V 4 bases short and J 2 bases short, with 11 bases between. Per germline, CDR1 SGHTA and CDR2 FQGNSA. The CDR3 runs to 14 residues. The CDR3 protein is CASSSRTSQETQYF. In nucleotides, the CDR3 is TGTGCCAGCAGCTCACGGACGAGTCAAGAGACCCAGTACTTC.

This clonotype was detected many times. CDR3 in DNA: TGTGCCAGCAGCTTGAACGGACTAGCTATCACAGATACGCAGTATTTT. Protein product: CASSLNGLAITDTQYF. The chain links TRBV5-4 to TRBJ2-3; 8 bases map to TRBD2. CDR1 is SGHNT and CDR2 is YYREEE in the germline V gene (reference sequence). The CDR3 extends over 16 amino acids. Trimming at V came to 1 base and at J to 2 bases, leaving 6 bases not matched to a gene.

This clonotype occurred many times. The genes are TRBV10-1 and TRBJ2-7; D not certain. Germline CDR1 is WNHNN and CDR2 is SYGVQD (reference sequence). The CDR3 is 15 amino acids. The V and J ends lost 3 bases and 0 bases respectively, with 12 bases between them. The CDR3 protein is CASSDRPLSSYEQYF. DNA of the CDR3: TGCGCCAGCAGTGACCGGCCACTCAGCTCCTACGAGCAGTACTTC.

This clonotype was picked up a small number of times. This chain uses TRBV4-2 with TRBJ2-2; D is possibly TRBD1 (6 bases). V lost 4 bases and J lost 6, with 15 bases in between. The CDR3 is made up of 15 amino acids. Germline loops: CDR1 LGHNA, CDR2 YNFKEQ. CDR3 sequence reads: CASSPYKDSPGELFF. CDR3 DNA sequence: TGTGCCAGCAGCCCCTACAAGGACAGTCCCGGGGAGCTGTTTTTT.

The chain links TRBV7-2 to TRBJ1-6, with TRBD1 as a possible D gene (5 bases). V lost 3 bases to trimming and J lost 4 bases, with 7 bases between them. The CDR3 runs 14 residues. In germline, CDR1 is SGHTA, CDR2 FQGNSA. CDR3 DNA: TGTGCCAGCAGCTTGGGGCCTTATAATTCACCCCTCCACTTT. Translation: CASSLGPYNSPLHF. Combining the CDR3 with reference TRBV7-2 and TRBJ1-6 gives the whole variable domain GAGVSQSPSNKVTEKGKDVELRCDPISGHTALYWYRQSLGQGLEFLIYFQGNSAPDKSGLPSDRFSAERTGGSVSTLTIQRTQQEDSAVYLCASSLGPYNSPLHFGNGTRLTVT.

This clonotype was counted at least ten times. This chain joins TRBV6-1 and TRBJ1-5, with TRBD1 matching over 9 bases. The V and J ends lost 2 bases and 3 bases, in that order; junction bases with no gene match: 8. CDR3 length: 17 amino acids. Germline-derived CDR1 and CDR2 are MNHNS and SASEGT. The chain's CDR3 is CASSEIGTGGYNQPQHF. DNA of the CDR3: TGTGCCAGCAGTGAAATCGGCACAGGGGGCTACAATCAGCCCCAGCATTTT.

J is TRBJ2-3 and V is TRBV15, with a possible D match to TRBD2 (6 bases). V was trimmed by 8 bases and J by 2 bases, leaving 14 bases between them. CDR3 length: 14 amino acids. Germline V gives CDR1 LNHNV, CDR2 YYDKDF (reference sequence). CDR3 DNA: TGTGCCACCGCCCGGCGGGGAGACACAGATACGCAGTATTTT. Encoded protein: CATARRGDTDTQYF.